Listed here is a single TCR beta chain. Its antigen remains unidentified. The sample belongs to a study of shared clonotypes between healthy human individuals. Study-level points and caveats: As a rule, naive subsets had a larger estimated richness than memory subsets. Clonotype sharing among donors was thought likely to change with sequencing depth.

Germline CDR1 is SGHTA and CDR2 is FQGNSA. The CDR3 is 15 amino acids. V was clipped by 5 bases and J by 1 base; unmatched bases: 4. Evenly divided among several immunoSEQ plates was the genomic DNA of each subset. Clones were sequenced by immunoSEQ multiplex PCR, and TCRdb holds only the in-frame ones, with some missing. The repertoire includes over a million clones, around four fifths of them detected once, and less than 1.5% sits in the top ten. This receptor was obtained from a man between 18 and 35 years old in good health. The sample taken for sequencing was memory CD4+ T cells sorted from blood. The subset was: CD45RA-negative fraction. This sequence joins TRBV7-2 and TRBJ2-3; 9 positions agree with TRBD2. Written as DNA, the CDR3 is TGTGCCAGCAGCGGCGGGAGGGGGGGCACAGATACGCAGTATTTT. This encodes CASSGGRGGTDTQYF. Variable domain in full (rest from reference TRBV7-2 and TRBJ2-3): GAGVSQSPSNKVTEKGKDVELRCDPISGHTALYWYRQSLGQGLEFLIYFQGNSAPDKSGLPSDRFSAERTGGSVSTLTIQRTQQEDSAVYLCASSGGRGGTDTQYFGPGTRLTVL.